Listed below are T cell receptor beta chains from one sample, sequenced in a study of blood T cell repertoires in COVID-19. Some clones are missing from TCRdb's copy, which holds only in-frame ones; the method was immunoSEQ multiplex PCR. Among about 60,000 clones listed, roughly 72% were seen once. The sequenced sample was peripheral blood. The receptor source for this set is a woman between 70 and 85 years old with COVID-19, enrolled during active disease. Both conserved end residues are part of each CDR3. The order of the fields is V gene, clone size, J gene, D gene, CDR3 protein, CDR3 DNA. The D gene is left open where the match is weak. Clone size, where shown, is once, few, many, or a class for clones that have expanded.

>TRBV5-1|few|TRBJ1-5|NA
CASSPEAGRQPQHF
TGCGCCAGCAGCCCCGAGGCGGGTCGGCAGCCCCAGCATTTT
>TRBV2|NA|TRBJ1-5|NA
CASSDQGLYNQPQHF
TGTGCCAGCAGTGACCAGGGGCTCTACAATCAGCCCCAGCATTTT
>TRBV19|few|TRBJ1-2|NA
CASSIRRKDGYTF
TGTGCCAGTAGTATAAGGCGGAAGGATGGCTACACCTTC
>TRBV19|NA|TRBJ2-5|TRBD1
CATGTGGETQYF
TGTGCCACCGGGACAGGGGGAGAGACCCAGTACTTC
>TRBV19|many|TRBJ2-2|TRBD1
CASSTTGLNTGELFF
TGTGCCAGTAGTACGACAGGGCTTAACACCGGGGAGCTGTTTTTT
>TRBV3-1/TRBV3-2|few|TRBJ2-2|NA
CASSQDRNGELFF
TGTGCCAGCAGCCAAGATAGAAACGGGGAGCTGTTTTTT
>TRBV3-1/TRBV3-2|NA|TRBJ2-6|NA
CASSQGGFGQDLSGANVLTF
TGTGCCAGCAGCCAAGGAGGGTTTGGCCAGGACCTCTCTGGGGCCAACGTCCTGACTTTC
>TRBV9|NA|TRBJ2-1|NA
CASSVATGEHNEQFF
TGTGCCAGCAGCGTAGCTACAGGAGAACACAATGAGCAGTTCTTC
>TRBV12-3/TRBV12-4|NA|TRBJ1-2|TRBD1
CASSSQGAQGYTF
TGTGCCAGCAGTTCACAGGGGGCTCAGGGCTACACCTTC
>TRBV28|NA|TRBJ2-5|TRBD1
CASSEPGGVQYF
TGTGCCAGCAGTGAACCAGGGGGTGTCCAGTACTTC
>TRBV9|NA|TRBJ2-1|NA
CASSVGVTGDEQFF
TGTGCCAGCAGCGTAGGTGTAACGGGTGATGAGCAGTTCTTC
>TRBV5-6|NA|TRBJ2-7|NA
CASSFRLYEQYF
TGTGCCAGCAGCTTTAGACTCTACGAGCAGTACTTC
>TRBV7-8|NA|TRBJ1-4|NA
CASSLRDFLNEKLFF
TGTGCCAGCAGCTTAAGGGACTTCCTTAATGAAAAACTGTTTTTT
>TRBV18|NA|TRBJ1-2|NA
CASSPRRGGADGYTF
TGTGCCAGCTCACCGCGCCGTGGGGGGGCTGATGGCTACACCTTC
>TRBV5-6|few|TRBJ1-2|NA
CASSLEAVGYTF
TGTGCCAGCAGCTTGGAGGCGGTTGGCTACACCTTC
>TRBV7-8|NA|TRBJ1-1|TRBD1
CASSPIDRGAFF
TGTGCCAGCAGCCCGATCGACAGGGGAGCTTTCTTT
>TRBV24-1|NA|TRBJ1-5|NA
CATSDSAGNQPQHF
TGTGCCACCAGTGATTCCGCGGGGAATCAGCCCCAGCATTTT
>TRBV27|NA|TRBJ2-3|TRBD2
CASSSSGLAGGFMGTQYF
TGTGCCAGCAGTTCCTCCGGACTAGCGGGAGGGTTCATGGGTACGCAGTATTTT
>TRBV7-2|NA|TRBJ2-7|TRBD2
CASSLSTSGGAYEQYF
TGTGCCAGCAGCTTATCGACTAGCGGGGGGGCCTACGAGCAGTACTTC
>TRBV10-3|NA|TRBJ1-1|NA
CATRHRLNTEAFF
TGTGCCACGCGACACCGGCTGAACACTGAAGCTTTCTTT
>TRBV9|NA|TRBJ2-3|NA
CASSGGTPRGTDTQYF
TGTGCCAGCAGCGGCGGGACTCCCCGCGGCACAGATACGCAGTATTTT
>TRBV12-3/TRBV12-4|NA|TRBJ1-4|NA
CASSVSNSEKLFF
TGTGCCAGCAGTGTATCGAACAGTGAAAAACTGTTTTTT
>TRBV9|NA|TRBJ1-5|NA
CASSVEGREAQPQHF
TGTGCCAGCAGCGTCGAAGGAAGGGAGGCGCAGCCCCAGCATTTT
>TRBV3-1/TRBV3-2|NA|TRBJ2-1|TRBD2
CASSQARGWLAGRQFF
TGTGCCAGCAGCCAAGCGCGAGGGTGGCTAGCGGGAAGGCAGTTCTTC
>TRBV10-3|NA|TRBJ2-3|NA
CAISESMRQTDTQYF
TGTGCCATCAGTGAGTCGATGAGACAGACAGATACGCAGTATTTT
>TRBV5-1|NA|TRBJ1-2|TRBD1
CASSVAGQGHHGYTF
TGCGCCAGCAGTGTTGCGGGACAGGGACATCATGGCTACACCTTC
>TRBV18|many|TRBJ1-2|TRBD1
CASSPQTGEIGYTF
TGTGCCAGCTCACCTCAAACAGGGGAGATTGGCTACACCTTC
>TRBV6-2/TRBV6-3|NA|TRBJ1-2|TRBD1
CASSYPRQGRDGYTF
TGTGCCAGCAGTTACCCCAGACAGGGGAGGGATGGCTACACCTTC
>TRBV5-1|NA|TRBJ2-5|NA
CASSPGDSLRETQYF
TGCGCCAGCAGCCCTGGGGACTCTCTTAGGGAGACCCAGTACTTC
>TRBV18|NA|TRBJ2-1|NA
CASSPPGGTNEQFF
TGTGCCAGCTCACCCCCAGGGGGGACTAATGAGCAGTTCTTC
>TRBV7-9|NA|TRBJ1-1|NA
CASSLNFGESEAFF
TGTGCCAGCAGCCTCAACTTCGGGGAATCTGAAGCTTTCTTT
>TRBV19|few|TRBJ1-1|NA
CASSIDRRPMNTEAFF
TGTGCCAGTAGTATAGATCGGAGGCCGATGAACACTGAAGCTTTCTTT
>TRBV9|NA|TRBJ1-1|NA
CASSADSYTEAFF
TGTGCCAGCAGCGCGGACAGCTACACTGAAGCTTTCTTT
>TRBV2|NA|TRBJ1-1|NA
CASKRGWNTEAFF
TGTGCCAGCAAACGAGGGTGGAACACTGAAGCTTTCTTT
>TRBV5-5|NA|TRBJ2-2|TRBD2
CASSPSGFGHTGELFF
TGTGCCAGCAGCCCTAGCGGGTTCGGGCACACCGGGGAGCTGTTTTTT
>TRBV7-2|NA|TRBJ2-1|TRBD1
CASSYSGTGGSYNEQFF
TGTGCCAGCAGCTACTCAGGTACAGGGGGGTCCTACAATGAGCAGTTCTTC
>TRBV2|NA|TRBJ2-2|TRBD1
CASSERDRGPLTGELFF
TGTGCCAGCAGTGAAAGGGACAGGGGTCCCCTCACCGGGGAGCTGTTTTTT
>TRBV5-6|once|TRBJ1-2|NA
CASSLGRRSRYTF
TGTGCCAGCAGCTTGGGGAGGAGGTCTCGCTACACCTTC
>TRBV19|NA|TRBJ1-2|TRBD1
CASRLRDRVPDGYTF
TGTGCCAGTAGGCTTCGGGACAGGGTCCCCGATGGCTACACCTTC
>TRBV12-3/TRBV12-4|few|TRBJ2-3|NA
CASSLLTDTQYF
TGTGCCAGCAGTTTACTCACAGATACGCAGTATTTT
>TRBV27|NA|TRBJ2-3|TRBD2
CASSLPGLAPDTQYF
TGTGCCAGCAGTTTACCCGGACTAGCGCCAGATACGCAGTATTTT
>TRBV9|few|TRBJ1-1|NA
CASSVAGVGTEAFF
TGTGCCAGCAGCGTAGCAGGGGTTGGCACTGAAGCTTTCTTT
>TRBV28|NA|TRBJ1-2|TRBD1
CASSLGDRGGYTF
TGTGCCAGCAGTTTAGGGGACAGAGGGGGCTACACCTTC
>TRBV5-5|NA|TRBJ2-5|NA
CASSLVASQETQYF
TGTGCCAGCAGCTTGGTGGCAAGCCAAGAGACCCAGTACTTC
>TRBV9|once|TRBJ2-5|TRBD2
CASSAPTGLAGQETQYF
TGTGCCAGCAGCGCCCCCACCGGACTAGCGGGACAGGAGACCCAGTACTTC
>TRBV18|few|TRBJ2-2|NA
CASSPPGQLLGNTGELFF
TGTGCCAGCTCACCACCGGGGCAGCTATTAGGGAACACCGGGGAGCTGTTTTTT
>TRBV6-5|NA|TRBJ2-1|NA
CATTRYNEQFF
TGTGCCACCACGCGGTACAATGAGCAGTTCTTC
>TRBV10-3|NA|TRBJ2-1|NA
CAITGTSSQEQFF
TGTGCCATCACCGGAACTAGTTCCCAGGAGCAGTTCTTC
>TRBV7-8|NA|TRBJ2-1|TRBD2
CASSVSTSGAGNEQFF
TGTGCCAGCAGCGTGTCAACTAGCGGAGCAGGAAATGAGCAGTTCTTC
>TRBV19|NA|TRBJ1-2|NA
CASSIGAGYTF
TGTGCCAGTAGTATAGGGGCTGGCTACACCTTC
>TRBV5-4|NA|TRBJ1-4|NA
CASSLAGLLSQELFF
TGTGCCAGCAGCTTGGCGGGACTCCTCAGTCAGGAACTGTTTTTT
>TRBV5-6|NA|TRBJ1-1|TRBD1
CASSYSTGYNTEAFF
TGTGCCAGCAGCTACTCGACAGGGTATAACACTGAAGCTTTCTTT
>TRBV6-5|once|TRBJ1-1|NA
CASIANRGGNTEAFF
TGTGCCAGCATTGCAAACAGAGGAGGGAACACTGAAGCTTTCTTT
>TRBV28|NA|TRBJ1-1|TRBD1
CASSFVGQGRVTEAFF
TGTGCCAGCAGTTTCGTAGGACAGGGGAGAGTCACTGAAGCTTTCTTT
>TRBV5-4|NA|TRBJ1-1|TRBD1
CASKTGTGGTEAFF
TGTGCCAGCAAGACCGGGACAGGGGGCACTGAAGCTTTCTTT
>TRBV3-1/TRBV3-2|NA|TRBJ1-1|NA
CASSAGFWTTEAFF
TGTGCCAGCAGCGCAGGATTCTGGACAACTGAAGCTTTCTTT
>TRBV4-2|NA|TRBJ2-2|TRBD2
CASSQTSGSGGELFF
TGTGCCAGCAGCCAGACTAGCGGGAGTGGCGGGGAGCTGTTTTTT